This T cell receptor (beta chain) was found in a study of blood T cell repertoires in COVID-19. Across the whole study: Acute and convalescent COVID-19 specimens originated in the United States, Italy and Spain. The cDNA or gDNA used as material had been derived from T cells, B-cell-depleted T cells, or PBMCs.

Trimming took 6 bases from V and 3 from J, leaving 9 bases between them. There are 12 residues in the CDR3. Under the authors' procedure: Nucleated cell counts were estimated from reference gene primer amplification. The method was immunoSEQ multiplex PCR; TCRdb's version includes in-frame clones alone and lacks a portion of them. D and trimming were read from the DNA, whereas the V and J calls and clone size are those reported in that table. The sample carries around 88,000 clones, around nine tenths recorded once. The sample comprised peripheral blood. The sequence came from a man between 60 and 75 years old with acute or convalescent COVID-19. The J gene is TRBJ2-7, the V gene TRBV12-3 or TRBV12-4; D unresolved. CDR3 amino acids: CASRQHDYEQYF. CDR3 coding DNA: TGTGCCAGCAGACAGCACGACTACGAGCAGTACTTC.